These 21 T cell receptor beta chains came from one sample sequenced in a study of cytomegalovirus exposure and HLA in healthy donors. The PCR ran on 60 Vbeta and 13 Jbeta primers. TCRdb's table, derived via immunoSEQ multiplex PCR, lists solely in-frame clones and lacks some. The repertoire consists of 50,000 or so clones, with approximately 86% occurring once and the leading ten covering 2.5% to 3.5%. The sequencing input was PBMCs. The receptors come from a woman between 18 and 29 years old in good health and CMV-seronegative.

CDR3 coding DNA: TGTGCCAGCAGTTTATCCCGACTAGCGGCCACATTCTTC. It specifies CASSLSRLAATFF. The genes are TRBV27 and TRBJ2-1; 9 bases are a match to TRBD2. Losses at the gene ends were 0 bases for V and 16 bases for J; bases not matched to a gene: 7. CDR3 length: 13 residues. In germline, CDR1 is MNHEY, CDR2 SMNVEV (reference sequence).

The chain has TRBV5-1 and TRBJ1-1; TRBD1 agrees at 8 bases. CDR1 is SGHRS and CDR2 is YFSETQ in the germline V gene. Losses at the gene ends were 2 bases for V and 4 bases for J; bases not matched to a gene: 4. This CDR3 region has 14 residues. The CDR3 bases are TGCGCCAGCAGCTTCTACAGGGGGGGCACTGAAGCTTTCTTT. Translation gives CASSFYRGGTEAFF.

The CDR3 region has the DNA TGTGCCATAATGGGAGGGCCCTCCTACAATGAGCAGTTCTTC. Its protein is CAIMGGPSYNEQFF. The chain has TRBV27 and TRBJ2-1, with 7 bases fitting TRBD2. With V trimmed by 10 bases and J by 0 bases, 6 bases remained unmatched. The CDR3 consists of 14 residues. Looked up from germline, CDR1 is MNHEY and CDR2 is SMNVEV (reference sequence).

The chain is built from TRBV6-4 and TRBJ1-3; a possible D gene is TRBD1 (6 bases). This CDR3 is built from 11 residues. Trimming took off 8 bases at V and 13 bases at J, with 15 bases between the two ends. Per germline, CDR1 MRHNA and CDR2 SNTAGT. The CDR3 loop reads CASGEDGTIYF. DNA of the CDR3: TGTGCCAGCGGGGAAGACGGGACAATATATTTT.

The rearrangement uses TRBV5-5 and TRBJ1-5, with D unresolved. With 3 bases removed from V and 4 bases from J, the gap between germline ends came to 8 bases. The germline CDR1 and CDR2 sequences are SGHKS and YYEKEE (reference sequence). The CDR3 length is 13 residues. The DNA of the CDR3 is TGTGCCAGCAGCTGGGCAGTAAATCAGCCCCAGCATTTT. Its protein is CASSWAVNQPQHF. The full variable domain, rest sourced from reference TRBV5-5 and TRBJ1-5, is DAGVTQSPTHLIKTRGQQVTLRCSPISGHKSVSWYQQVLGQGPQFIFQYYEKEERGRGNFPDRFSARQFPNYSSELNVNALLLGDSALYLCASSWAVNQPQHFGDGTRLSIL.

This clone was observed a handful of times. The J gene is TRBJ2-7, the V gene TRBV29-1; tentative D call: TRBD2 (6 bases). V lost 1 base, J lost 4 bases, and 11 bases lay in between. CDR1 and CDR2 (germline): SQVTM, ANQGSEA. The CDR3 length is 13 residues. The CDR3 loop reads CSVEGRAGYEQYF. In DNA, the CDR3 is TGCAGCGTTGAAGGCAGGGCGGGGTACGAGCAGTACTTC.

V gene TRBV7-2 combines with J gene TRBJ2-7, with 7 bases identical to TRBD2. V shed 5 bases and J 1 base; nucleotides not matched to a gene: 5. In germline, CDR1 is SGHTA, CDR2 FQGNSA. There are 14 residues in the CDR3. The CDR3 nucleotides are TGTGCCAGCAGCCGGGACTACCGGTCCTACGAGCAGTACTTC. Protein product: CASSRDYRSYEQYF.

J is TRBJ1-2 and V is TRBV5-6; 9 bases fit TRBD1. This CDR3 contains 13 residues. The germline V gene encodes CDR1 SGHDT and CDR2 YYEEEE. Trimming took 4 bases from V and 5 from J; bases not matched to a gene: 3. DNA of the CDR3: TGTGCCAGCAGCCGGGACAGGGAATATGGCTACACCTTC. It translates to CASSRDREYGYTF.

The chain employs TRBV20-1 and TRBJ2-5; D gene unclear. The V gene's germline CDR1 is DFQATT and CDR2 SNEGSKA (reference sequence). The CDR3 spans 11 residues. The germline V and J ends were trimmed by 4 bases and 5 bases, with 8 bases remaining between them. DNA for the CDR3: TGCAGTGCTAACCCCAGGGAGACCCAGTACTTC. This encodes CSANPRETQYF.

The chain recombines TRBV7-9 with TRBJ1-5; 10 bases line up with TRBD1. CDR1 is SEHNR, CDR2 FQNEAQ, per germline (reference sequence). The CDR3 sequence is 15 residues long. Unmatched junction bases numbered 10, after V lost 5 bases and J lost 9 bases. CDR3 in amino acids: CASSHRQGADGPQHF. The DNA of the CDR3 is TGTGCCAGCAGCCATAGACAGGGGGCGGACGGGCCCCAGCATTTT. Based on the CDR3 plus reference TRBV7-9 and TRBJ1-5, the full variable domain is DTGVSQNPRHKITKRGQNVTFRCDPISEHNRLYWYRQTLGQGPEFLTYFQNEAQLEKSRLLSDRFSAERPKGSFSTLEIQRTEQGDSAMYLCASSHRQGADGPQHFGDGTRLSIL.

This clone is a singleton in its sample. V gene TRBV7-3 combines with J gene TRBJ2-3; TRBD1 aligns across 8 bases. This CDR3 region has 14 residues. Germline values: CDR1 SGHTA, CDR2 FQGTGA. V shed 5 bases, J shed 4 bases, and the junction held 5 bases outside the gene matches. The CDR3 reads CASSPDRGADTQYF. The CDR3 bases are TGTGCCAGCAGCCCAGACAGGGGCGCAGATACGCAGTATTTT.

This rearrangement joins TRBV19 to TRBJ2-7; 14 bases map to TRBD2. The V and J ends lost 8 bases and 5 bases, in that order; junction bases with no gene match: 5. CDR3 length: 14 residues. The germline V gene encodes CDR1 LNHDA and CDR2 SQIVND (reference sequence). The CDR3: CASWTSGRSHEQYF. The CDR3 DNA sequence: TGTGCCAGTTGGACTAGCGGGAGGTCTCACGAGCAGTACTTC.

V and J are TRBV27 and TRBJ2-2; perhaps TRBD2 as D (6 bases). Trimming took off 7 bases at V and 4 bases at J, with 19 bases between the two ends. This CDR3 comprises 16 residues. From germline, CDR1 is MNHEY and CDR2 SMNVEV (reference sequence). DNA of the CDR3: TGTGCCAGCATCGCGTTCAGTTCAGCGGGCACCGGGGAGCTGTTTTTT. As protein: CASIAFSSAGTGELFF.

The V gene is TRBV2, the J gene TRBJ1-6, with TRBD1 as a possible D gene (5 bases). V lost 2 bases and J 6 bases, leaving 11 bases between the germline ends. Germline V gene lookup returns CDR1 SNHLY and CDR2 FYNNEI. This CDR3 is built from 15 residues. CDR3 in amino acids: CASSEQGGANSPLHF. CDR3 DNA sequence: TGTGCCAGCAGTGAACAGGGAGGTGCTAATTCACCCCTCCACTTT.

This clone was recorded only once. The chain links TRBV11-3 to TRBJ2-2; D unclear. Germline V gene sequence: CDR1 SGHNT, CDR2 YENEEA. Trimming removed 2 bases at V and 6 bases at J, with 7 bases between. The CDR3 extends over 13 amino acids. CDR3 in amino acids: CASSLWAAGELFF. In DNA form, the CDR3 reads TGTGCCAGCAGCTTATGGGCAGCCGGGGAGCTGTTTTTT.

The V and J genes are TRBV14 and TRBJ2-1; TRBD2 matches 7 bases. Trimming cost V 4 bases and J 2 bases; bases outside gene matches: 8. Germline V CDR1 and CDR2: SGHDN, FVKESK. The CDR3 extends over 16 amino acids. Here the CDR3 reads CASSRFLAVPYNEQFF. Written as DNA, the CDR3 is TGTGCCAGCAGCCGCTTCCTAGCGGTGCCCTACAATGAGCAGTTCTTC.

This clone turned up a few times. This chain uses TRBV27 with TRBJ2-6; D remains unclear. With 6 bases removed from V and 1 base from J, the gap between germline ends came to 4 bases. Germline CDR1 and CDR2: MNHEY and SMNVEV (reference sequence). CDR3 size: 13 residues. The CDR3 DNA reads as TGTGCCAGCAGCCTATCTGGGGCCAACGTCCTGACTTTC. Protein product: CASSLSGANVLTF.

This chain joins TRBV6-4 and TRBJ2-3; 8 nucleotides align to TRBD1. Trimming took 6 bases from V and 3 from J; bases not matched to a gene: 2. Germline-derived CDR1 and CDR2 are MRHNA and SNTAGT. The length of the CDR3 is 13 residues. The CDR3 reads CASRDRETDTQYF. DNA of the CDR3: TGTGCCAGCAGGGACAGGGAGACAGATACGCAGTATTTT.

The V call is TRBV7-3, the J call TRBJ1-1; TRBD1 matches 7 bases. J lost 4 bases, V lost 5 bases, and 7 bases had no gene match. Germline CDR1 reads SGHTA; CDR2 reads FQGTGA. CDR3 length equals 14 residues. The CDR3 DNA reads as TGTGCCAGCAGCCCCGACAGGGTGGGCACTGAAGCTTTCTTT. Protein sequence: CASSPDRVGTEAFF.

This clone has more than one count but fewer than ten. This chain links TRBV11-1 with TRBJ1-6; 9 bases agree with TRBD1. V lost 1 base to trimming and J lost 7 bases; unmatched junction nucleotides: 2. The germline gives CDR1 SGHAT, CDR2 FQDESV (reference sequence). This CDR3 has 15 amino acids. CDR3 bases: TGTGCCAGCAGCTTAGTCGGGACAGGGAATTCACCCCTCCACTTT. It encodes CASSLVGTGNSPLHF.

J is TRBJ2-3 and V is TRBV7-7, with 8 positions matching TRBD2. CDR3 size: 15 residues. Germline assignment: CDR1 SSHAT and CDR2 FNYEAQ (reference sequence). Trimming at V came to 4 bases and at J to 1 base, leaving 4 bases not matched to a gene. The CDR3 spells CASSYRAGGTDTQYF. The CDR3 DNA reads as TGTGCCAGCAGCTATCGAGCGGGAGGCACAGATACGCAGTATTTT. The full variable domain, rest sourced from reference TRBV7-7 and TRBJ2-3, is GAGVSQSPRYKVTKRGQDVTLRCDPISSHATLYWYQQALGQGPEFLTYFNYEAQPDKSGLPSDRFSAERPEGSISTLTIQRTEQRDSAMYRCASSYRAGGTDTQYFGPGTRLTVL.